This TCR beta chain was documented in a study of CD4 and CD8 cells across lung adenocarcinoma regions. TCRdb redid the calling of the PCR reads with MiXCR, one entry per CDR3 protein. The table shows about 12,000 distinct CDR3 sequences, with around 50% occurring only once. Donors had localized lung adenocarcinoma, a non-small cell lung cancer. CDR1 and CDR2 from the germline V gene are WNHNN and SYGVQD (reference sequence). The V and J ends lost 4 bases and 7 bases respectively, with 11 bases between them. The CDR3 totals 14 residues. The sequencing sample was made of CD8+ T cells from the center of a lung tumor. This TCR was recovered from a female donor with lung adenocarcinoma. The CD4 and CD8 labels of this study may be unreliable. The rearrangement joins TRBV10-1 to TRBJ1-6, with a possible D match to TRBD1 (5 bases). The CDR3 reads CASSAGTLNSPLHF. CDR3 DNA sequence: TGCGCCAGCAGTGCCGGGACTCTAAATTCACCCCTCCACTTT.